A single T cell receptor beta chain is shown here with its context. The antigen is unknown. The data are from a study of T cell responses to AZD1222 COVID-19 vaccine. The CDR3 sequence is 14 residues long. Per germline, CDR1 MNHEY and CDR2 SVGEGT. The ends were cut back, 4 bases at V and 1 base at J, with 10 bases in the middle. Points from the study as a whole: After the peak T cell response, and only then, were repertoires sampled. There were mostly white British donors and more females than males, and clonal diversity was possibly underestimated. Mapped onto spike, vaccine-associated CD4 TCRs spanned it and were dominant at 160-218 and 743-854. The breadth and depth of Spike-specific TCRs increased once two AZD1222 doses had been given.

Generated by immunoSEQ multiplex PCR, the TCRdb table keeps only in-frame clones and is missing some. The sample carries around 110,000 clones, approximately 85% recorded once. This chain links TRBV6-2 or TRBV6-3 with TRBJ2-5; no reliable D call. The receptor comes from an adult in good health. The sequencing here drew on peripheral blood, taken on day 0 of MenACWY control vaccination. The CDR3 sequence: CASSLLSGQETQYF. The CDR3 DNA is TGTGCCAGCAGTTTGTTGTCAGGCCAAGAGACCCAGTACTTC.